This TCR beta chain comes out of a study of OX40 agonist ivuxolimab in advanced cancers. Overall study context: Averaging about 60 years in age, with a range of about 23 to 90, the cohort was 80% to 90% male. Eligibility rules accepted prior anti-PD-1, anti-PD-L1 or anti-CTLA-4 therapy, and around 40% had some. Whole-study findings and limits: Clonal expansion from baseline to week 6 occurred in both CD4+ and CD8+ T cells. More expanded clones were seen, on average, in CD8+ T cells than in CD4+.

Some clones are missing from TCRdb's copy, which holds only in-frame ones; the method was immunoSEQ multiplex PCR. Counted here are about 84,000 clones, roughly 89% occurring once; the ten biggest clones make up over 0.15%. Unmatched junction bases numbered 6, after V lost 4 bases and J lost 10 bases. The CDR3 consists of 14 residues. Germline CDR1 MNHEY, CDR2 SMNVEV (reference sequence). A word on this clone: Its antigen remains unidentified.

This TCR derives from an adult with an advanced solid tumor such as melanoma, head and neck, liver or kidney cancer. The sample here was CD4+ or CD8+ T cells sorted from blood, taken in a trial of the OX40 agonist ivuxolimab. The rearrangement uses TRBV27 and TRBJ1-6, with 8 nucleotides matching TRBD1. CDR3 region: CASSYRTGYSPLHF. CDR3 coding DNA: TGTGCCAGCAGTTACAGGACAGGGTACTCACCCCTCCACTTT.